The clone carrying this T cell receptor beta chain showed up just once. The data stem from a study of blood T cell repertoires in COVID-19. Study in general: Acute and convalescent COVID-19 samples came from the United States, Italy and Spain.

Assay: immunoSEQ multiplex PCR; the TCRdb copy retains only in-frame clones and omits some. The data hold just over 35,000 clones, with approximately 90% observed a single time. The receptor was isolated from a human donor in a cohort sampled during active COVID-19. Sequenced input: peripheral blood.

The CDR3 bases are TGTGCCAGCAGCTTAGTTAGTTTTCAAGATACGCAGTATTTT. Its translation is CASSLVSFQDTQYF. The rearrangement joins TRBV7-9 to TRBJ2-3; no clear D gene. Looked up from germline, CDR1 is SEHNR and CDR2 is FQNEAQ (reference sequence). V gave up 1 base and J gave up 5 bases, with 10 bases separating them. The CDR3 length is 14 residues.